Below, one T cell receptor beta chain is given with its context. What it binds is not known. Germline V lookup: CDR1 SGHRS, CDR2 YFSETQ. This CDR3 is 15 amino acids long. V lost 2 bases and J lost 7; bases outside the gene matches: 10. The PCR ran on 60 Vbeta and 13 Jbeta primers. TCRdb keeps only in-frame clones here, not all; method: immunoSEQ multiplex PCR. The table has under 200,000 clones, roughly 80% seen once. The data derive from a study of cytomegalovirus exposure and HLA in healthy donors. Looking at the study overall: Approximately 200 million T cells yielded 110 million or so unique TCR beta sequences in earlier analysis.

Study-wide points: Later on, a genetic analysis was performed. It linked a missense variant in DCLRE1C with V- and J-gene trimming of TCR beta. The study designated fewer than 200 TCR beta chains cytomegalovirus-associated. Later analysis identified 16,000 or so TCR beta sequences associated with HLA alleles, using a false discovery rate threshold of 0.05.

This TCR derives from a man aged 18 to 30 in good health and CMV-seropositive. V is TRBV5-1 and J is TRBJ2-5, with TRBD1 identical over 8 bases. Sequencing was carried out using PBMCs. The CDR3 nucleotides read TGCGCCAGCAGCTTAAGGACAGGGCCAAGAGGGACCCAGTACTTC. Its translation: CASSLRTGPRGTQYF. The whole variable domain, remainder taken from reference TRBV5-1 and TRBJ2-5, is KAGVTQTPRYLIKTRGQQVTLSCSPISGHRSVSWYQQTPGQGLQFLFEYFSETQRNKGNFPGRFSGRQFSNSRSEMNVSTLELGDSALYLCASSLRTGPRGTQYFGPGTRLLVL.